Listed here is a single T cell receptor (beta chain). CDR3 size: 14 residues. The ends lost 6 bases at V and 5 bases at J; junction bases unmatched: 7. Per germline, CDR1 SGHDT and CDR2 YYEEEE. In Seattle, patients joined the study during active infection and were tracked longitudinally. This sample was included in a study of blood T cell repertoires in COVID-19. At the level of the study: COVID-19 samples collected from the United States, Italy and Spain covered acute and convalescent phases. Sources were T cells, B-cell-depleted T cells, or PBMCs; the material itself was cDNA or gDNA.

Under the authors' procedure: Cell counts per sample came from amplifying reference gene primers. Sequencing used immunoSEQ multiplex PCR; TCRdb keeps in-frame clones, though not all of them. The DNA gave D and trimming, while V, J and clone size come from that table. The table has approximately 300,000 clones, about 93% seen once. The sequenced sample was peripheral blood. The chain couples TRBV5-6 to TRBJ2-2, with 7 bases that match TRBD1. The sequence was obtained from a woman aged 25-40 years with COVID-19, enrolled during active disease. CDR3 residues: CASTVQGWTGELFF. The DNA of the CDR3 is TGTGCCAGCACCGTACAGGGGTGGACCGGGGAGCTGTTTTTT.